The TCR beta chain under discussion was sequenced for a study of CD8+ T cells in alopecia areata. Study as a whole: Among treated patients, oral tofacitinib was administered at 5 to 10 mg twice daily. The study's findings and limits: Greater clonality was observed in lesional scalp samples, especially alopecia totalis/universalis, versus normal scalp.

Worth noting for this clone: Antigen unknown.

Lesional scalp punch biopsies and peripheral blood came from alopecia areata patients. Sorting of CD4+ and CD8+ T cells was performed on PBMCs. The germline gives CDR1 SGHDT, CDR2 YYEEEE. This CDR3 contains 16 residues. Trimming took off 4 bases at V and 0 bases at J, with 17 bases between the two ends. Sequencing used cDNA as its template, made by extracting RNA and reverse transcribing it. Some clones are missing from TCRdb's copy, which holds only in-frame ones; the method was immunoSEQ multiplex PCR. There are 160,000 or so clones in the sample; about 70% occur only once, and about an eighth lies in the top ten.

The sequence came from a human donor with alopecia areata. The chain has TRBV5-6 and TRBJ2-7; D ambiguous. Sequenced here: CD8+ T cells sorted from blood, sampled at week 0. CDR3 protein: CASSPDRTVSSYEQYF. In DNA form, the CDR3 reads TGTGCCAGCAGCCCTGATCGGACGGTTAGCTCCTACGAGCAGTACTTC.